The T cell receptor beta chain under discussion was sequenced for a study of OX40 agonist ivuxolimab in advanced cancers. On the study more broadly: Every 2 weeks, ivuxolimab was infused into the patients intravenously at between 0.01 and 10 mg/kg. Study results and limitations: Undetermined was the antigen specificity of the expanded peripheral T cells. Certain nonresponding patients likewise had low normalized T-cell clonal expansion.

Assay: immunoSEQ multiplex PCR; the TCRdb copy retains only in-frame clones and omits some. The sample shows about 68,000 clones, 86% of them seen only once. A word on this clone: Its specificity is not known.

Germline CDR1 SEHNR, CDR2 FQNEAQ (reference sequence). This CDR3 has 15 residues. The V and J ends lost 5 bases and 4 bases, in that order; junction bases with no gene match: 5. The clonotype comes from an adult with an advanced solid tumor such as melanoma, head and neck, liver or kidney cancer. The chain links TRBV7-9 to TRBJ1-6, with 7 nucleotides matching TRBD1. This specimen was CD4+ or CD8+ T cells sorted from blood, taken in a trial of the OX40 agonist ivuxolimab. The CDR3 region is CASSPDRLYNSPLHF. The CDR3, as DNA: TGTGCCAGCAGCCCGGACAGGTTGTATAATTCACCCCTCCACTTT.